The subject of this entry is one T cell receptor beta chain. Its specificity is unknown. The data stem from a study of Ad26.COV2.S vaccination and SARS-CoV-2 variants. Study-level points and caveats: Participants in the vaccine arm had higher spike-specific TCR breadth; placebo recipients had lower. Reports say spike-specific CD8+ and CD4+ T cell responses covered substantial breadth after vaccination.

Data came from immunoSEQ multiplex PCR; TCRdb stores just in-frame clones and leaves some out. The sample lists roughly 680,000 clones, around 92% occurring once. Germline loops: CDR1 MNHNY, CDR2 SVGAGI (reference sequence). The CDR3 consists of 14 residues. J was trimmed by 9 bases and V by 4 bases; bases with no gene match: 5. Treatment here: around 19 received Ad26.COV2.S at low or high dose, single or two shots; 5 received placebo; per-sample allocation not given. Day 63 following the first vaccine or placebo injection was when the samples were taken. At a Boston site, the person donating was an adult of 18-55 years.

This clonotype was obtained from a person aged 18 to 59 who received the Ad26.COV2.S COVID-19 vaccine or a placebo. This material consisted of peripheral blood, taken in a trial of Ad26.COV2.S vaccine versus placebo. V is TRBV6-6 and J is TRBJ1-5; 11 bases align to TRBD1. This chain's CDR3 is CASSSDRGQAPQHF. As DNA, the CDR3 is TGTGCCAGCAGTTCGGACAGGGGGCAGGCGCCCCAGCATTTT.